This T cell receptor beta chain was observed in a study of technical replicates of blood from a few donors. The CDR3 has 16 residues. The germline gives CDR1 SGHTA, CDR2 FQGNSA. The trim removed 5 bases at V and 5 bases at J, leaving 11 bases unmatched. Assay used: immunoSEQ multiplex PCR; TCRdb lists only in-frame clones, some missing. The sample has tens of thousands of clones, 93% seen once. The source material was PBMCs. The genes are TRBV7-2 and TRBJ1-1, with 10 positions matching TRBD1. This TCR was sampled from a human donor in good health. Some clones in this sample may be carry-over from other donors' samples. The CDR3 DNA is TGTGCCAGCAGCAACCGACAGGGGGCCCTTCGGACTGAAGCTTTCTTT. Residues: CASSNRQGALRTEAFF.